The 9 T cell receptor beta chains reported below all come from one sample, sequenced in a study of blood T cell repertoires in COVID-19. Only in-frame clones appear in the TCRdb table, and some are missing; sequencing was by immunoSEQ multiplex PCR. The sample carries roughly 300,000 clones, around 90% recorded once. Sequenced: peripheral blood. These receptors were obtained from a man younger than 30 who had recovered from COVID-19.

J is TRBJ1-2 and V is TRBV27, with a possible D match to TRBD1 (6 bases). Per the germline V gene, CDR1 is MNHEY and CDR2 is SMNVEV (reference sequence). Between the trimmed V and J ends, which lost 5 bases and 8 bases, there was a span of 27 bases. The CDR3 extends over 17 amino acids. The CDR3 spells CASSPTFGEWGGQGYTF. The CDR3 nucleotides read TGTGCCAGCAGTCCTACCTTCGGGGAATGGGGGGGACAAGGCTACACCTTC.

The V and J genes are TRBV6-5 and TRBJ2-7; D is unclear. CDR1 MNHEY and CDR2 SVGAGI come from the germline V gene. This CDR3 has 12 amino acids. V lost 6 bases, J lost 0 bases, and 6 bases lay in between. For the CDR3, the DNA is TGTGCCAGCAGGGCAATCTCCTACGAGCAGTACTTC. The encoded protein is CASRAISYEQYF.

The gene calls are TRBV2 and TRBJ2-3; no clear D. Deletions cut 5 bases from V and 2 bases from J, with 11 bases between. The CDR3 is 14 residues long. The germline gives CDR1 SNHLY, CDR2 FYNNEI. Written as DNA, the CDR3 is TGTGCCAGCAGTCCCAGGCCGAACACAGATACGCAGTATTTT. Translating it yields CASSPRPNTDTQYF.

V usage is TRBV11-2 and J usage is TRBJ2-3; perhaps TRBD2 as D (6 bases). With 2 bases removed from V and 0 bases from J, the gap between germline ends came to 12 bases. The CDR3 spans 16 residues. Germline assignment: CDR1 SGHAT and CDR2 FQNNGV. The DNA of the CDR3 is TGTGCCAGCAGCTTACTTAGCGGACGAAGCACAGATACGCAGTATTTT. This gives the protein CASSLLSGRSTDTQYF.

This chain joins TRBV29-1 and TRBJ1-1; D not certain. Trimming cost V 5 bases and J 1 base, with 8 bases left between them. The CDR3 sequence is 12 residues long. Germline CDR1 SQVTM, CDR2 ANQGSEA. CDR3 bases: TGCAGCGTTCGGGAGGGGAACACTGAAGCTTTCTTT. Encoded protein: CSVREGNTEAFF. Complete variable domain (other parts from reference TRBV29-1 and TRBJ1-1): SAVISQKPSRDICQRGTSLTIQCQVDSQVTMMFWYRQQPGQSLTLIATANQGSEATYESGFVIDKFPISRPNLTFSTLTVSNMSPEDSSIYLCSVREGNTEAFFGQGTRLTVV.

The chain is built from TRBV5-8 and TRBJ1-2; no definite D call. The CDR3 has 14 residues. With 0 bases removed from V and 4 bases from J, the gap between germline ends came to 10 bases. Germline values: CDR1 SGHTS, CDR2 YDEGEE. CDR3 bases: TGTGCCAGCAGCTTGGAACCAGAGGGCTATGGCTACACCTTC. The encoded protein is CASSLEPEGYGYTF.

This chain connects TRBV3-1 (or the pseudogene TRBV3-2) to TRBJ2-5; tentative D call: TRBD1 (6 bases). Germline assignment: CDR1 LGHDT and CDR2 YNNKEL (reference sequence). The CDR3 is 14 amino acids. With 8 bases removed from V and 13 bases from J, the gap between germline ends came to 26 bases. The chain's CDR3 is CASSSTGSAIPTYF. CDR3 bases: TGTGCCAGCTCCTCTACAGGGTCCGCAATACCCACGTACTTC.

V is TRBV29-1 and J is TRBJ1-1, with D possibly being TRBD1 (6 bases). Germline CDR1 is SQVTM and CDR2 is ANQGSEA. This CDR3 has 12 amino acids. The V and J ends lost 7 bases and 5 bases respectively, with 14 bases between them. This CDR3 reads CSALEGGTEAFF. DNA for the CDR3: TGCAGCGCCCTAGAGGGGGGGACTGAAGCTTTCTTT.

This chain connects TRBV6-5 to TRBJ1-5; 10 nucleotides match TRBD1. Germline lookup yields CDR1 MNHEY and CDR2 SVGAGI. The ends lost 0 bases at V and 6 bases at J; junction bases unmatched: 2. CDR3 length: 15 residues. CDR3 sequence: CASSYSRTGGQPQHF. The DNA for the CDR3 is TGTGCCAGCAGTTACTCGAGGACAGGGGGTCAGCCCCAGCATTTT.